The present entry profiles one T cell receptor (beta chain) with its context. Its antigen is currently unknown. The germline V gene has CDR1 LGHNA and CDR2 YSLEER. CDR3 length: 15 residues. Trimming removed 0 bases from V and 5 bases from J, with 12 bases in between. Isolation of PBMCs gave at least 7 million cells per sample. PCR was performed a second time for about 6 to 12 cycles using a sample-barcoded 5' primer and a J-beta primer mix. Unique molecular identifiers of 12 random nucleotides labeled each cDNA. TCRdb itself ran the 5' RACE reads through MiXCR, one entry per CDR3 protein. The table shows approximately 1,000,000 distinct CDR3 sequences, with 35% to 40% occurring only once. This sample is drawn from a study of blood T cells in healthy people across ages. General study points: Roughly linear declines in TCR beta diversity per million T cells occurred with age.

The genes are TRBV4-3 and TRBJ2-3; D is perhaps TRBD1 (5 bases). This TCR derives from a young man in good health. The sequenced sample consisted of blood. CDR3 protein: CASSQDGREGDTQYF. CDR3 coding DNA: TGCGCCAGCAGCCAAGATGGCAGGGAAGGAGATACGCAGTATTTT.